This T cell receptor (beta chain) was recorded in a study of blood T cells in healthy people across ages. Study overall: Per two T cells, template switching captured roughly one barcoded beta molecule. Study conclusions and caveats: Diversity was estimated from one million T cells, and these estimates were considered underestimates. The fall in TCR beta diversity per million T cells was roughly linear with age.

Total RNA amounts of at least 5.5 micrograms were extracted per sample. Concerning this clonotype itself: Its matching antigen is unknown.

This CDR3 is built from 14 residues. Germline loops: CDR1 SQVTM, CDR2 ANQGSEA. The V gene end was trimmed by 5 bases and the J gene end by 2 bases; junction bases not matched to a gene: 7. With a J-beta primer mix and a sample-barcoded 5' primer, a second PCR ran about 7 to 12 cycles. Each CDR3 protein is one row after TCRdb ran MiXCR on the 5' RACE reads. The sample records about 680,000 distinct CDR3 sequences, 49% being singletons. The receptor's source is a woman aged 60 to 75 in good health. Input material: blood. The chain links TRBV29-1 to TRBJ2-5; 8 bases line up with TRBD1. CDR3 coding DNA: TGCAGCGTTCGAGACAGGGGTCGGCAAGAGACCCAGTACTTC. Protein product: CSVRDRGRQETQYF.